This TCR beta chain was identified in a study of blood T cell repertoires in COVID-19. The sample holds one count of this clone. Original methodology: Reference gene primer amplification yielded estimated nucleated cell counts. Assay used: immunoSEQ multiplex PCR; TCRdb lists only in-frame clones, some missing. That table supplies the V and J calls and clone size; D and trimming were determined from the DNA. The table includes hundreds of thousands of clones, around 90% detected once. The sequenced sample consisted of peripheral blood. The clonotype comes from a man younger than 35 with active or convalescent COVID-19.

CDR3 sequence reads: CARTLIGLNTGELFF. CDR3 nucleotides: TGTGCCAGAACCCTGATTGGCCTCAACACCGGGGAGCTGTTTTTT. This chain joins TRBV5-3 and TRBJ2-2, with D hard to call. TRBV5-3 is an open reading frame, and its role is uncertain. There are 15 residues in the CDR3. The germline V and J ends were trimmed by 6 bases and 2 bases, with 14 bases remaining between them.